This T cell receptor beta chain originates from a study of post-analysis software for immune sequencing data. Findings and caveats of the study: The study found TRBV5-6, TRBV5-1 and TRBV20-1 among a few TRBV segments more frequent in patients than controls.

In regard to this clonotype: As yet, its antigen is unknown.

Prepared libraries of TCR beta cDNA carried unique molecular identifiers. MiXCR was run by TCRdb on the PCR reads, yielding one entry per CDR3 protein. The sample lists roughly 870,000 distinct CDR3 sequences, roughly 58% occurring once. Per the germline V gene, CDR1 is SGHRS and CDR2 is YFSETQ. This CDR3 region has 16 residues. With 4 bases clipped from V and 0 bases from J, the junction kept 7 bases outside the gene matches. V and J are TRBV5-1 and TRBJ2-3; TRBD2 aligns across 8 bases. The receptor was isolated from a girl aged 5-17 years with multiple sclerosis. The sequencing input was blood. CDR3 bases: TGCGCCAGCAGCGCGGACGCGGGGGGCAGCACAGATACGCAGTATTTT. It yields the protein CASSADAGGSTDTQYF.